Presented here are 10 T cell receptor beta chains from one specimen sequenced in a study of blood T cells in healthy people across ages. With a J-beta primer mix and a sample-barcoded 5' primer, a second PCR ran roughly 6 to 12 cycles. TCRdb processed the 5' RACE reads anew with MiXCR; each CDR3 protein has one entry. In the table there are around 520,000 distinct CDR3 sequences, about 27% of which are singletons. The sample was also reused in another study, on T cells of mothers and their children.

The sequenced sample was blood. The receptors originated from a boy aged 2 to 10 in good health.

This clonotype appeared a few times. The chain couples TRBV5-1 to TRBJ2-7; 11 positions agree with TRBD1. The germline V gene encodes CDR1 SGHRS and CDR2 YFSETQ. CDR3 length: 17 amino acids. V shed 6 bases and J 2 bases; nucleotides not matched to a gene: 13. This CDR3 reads CASKRTGGRLTTYEQYF. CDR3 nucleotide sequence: TGCGCCAGCAAGAGGACAGGGGGCAGATTAACGACCTACGAGCAGTACTTC.

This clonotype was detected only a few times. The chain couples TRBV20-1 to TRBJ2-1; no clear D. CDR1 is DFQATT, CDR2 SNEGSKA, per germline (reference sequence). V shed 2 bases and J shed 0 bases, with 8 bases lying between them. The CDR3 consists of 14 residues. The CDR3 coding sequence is TGCAGTGCTAGAAGCGCGAACTCCTACAATGAGCAGTTCTTC. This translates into CSARSANSYNEQFF.

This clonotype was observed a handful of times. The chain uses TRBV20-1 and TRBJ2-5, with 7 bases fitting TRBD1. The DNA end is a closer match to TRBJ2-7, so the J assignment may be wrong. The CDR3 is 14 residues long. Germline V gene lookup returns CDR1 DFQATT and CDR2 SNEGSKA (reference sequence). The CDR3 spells CSAREKGAYGEQYF. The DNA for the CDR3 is TGCAGTGCTAGAGAGAAGGGGGCCTACGGCGAGCAGTACTTC.

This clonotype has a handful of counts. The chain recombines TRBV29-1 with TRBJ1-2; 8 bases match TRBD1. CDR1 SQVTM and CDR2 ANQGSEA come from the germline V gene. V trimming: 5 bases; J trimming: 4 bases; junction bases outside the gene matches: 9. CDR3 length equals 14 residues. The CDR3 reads CSVPGDRQFYGYTF. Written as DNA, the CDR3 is TGCAGCGTTCCCGGGGACAGGCAGTTCTATGGCTACACCTTC. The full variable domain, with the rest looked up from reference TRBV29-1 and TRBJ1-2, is SAVISQKPSRDICQRGTSLTIQCQVDSQVTMMFWYRQQPGQSLTLIATANQGSEATYESGFVIDKFPISRPNLTFSTLTVSNMSPEDSSIYLCSVPGDRQFYGYTFGSGTRLTVV.

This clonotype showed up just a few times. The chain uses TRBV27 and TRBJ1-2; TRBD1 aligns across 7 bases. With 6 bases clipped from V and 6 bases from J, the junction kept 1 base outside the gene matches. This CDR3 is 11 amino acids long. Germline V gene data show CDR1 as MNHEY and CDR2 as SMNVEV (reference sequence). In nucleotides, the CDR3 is TGTGCCAGCAGGACAGGGAATGGCTACACCTTC. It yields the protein CASRTGNGYTF.

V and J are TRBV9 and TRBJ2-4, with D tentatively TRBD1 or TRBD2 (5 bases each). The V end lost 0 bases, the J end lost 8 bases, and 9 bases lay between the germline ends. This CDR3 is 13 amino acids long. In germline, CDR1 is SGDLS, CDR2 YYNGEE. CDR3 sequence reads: CASSVGQRDIQYF. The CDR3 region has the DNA TGTGCCAGCAGCGTAGGACAGAGGGACATTCAGTACTTC.

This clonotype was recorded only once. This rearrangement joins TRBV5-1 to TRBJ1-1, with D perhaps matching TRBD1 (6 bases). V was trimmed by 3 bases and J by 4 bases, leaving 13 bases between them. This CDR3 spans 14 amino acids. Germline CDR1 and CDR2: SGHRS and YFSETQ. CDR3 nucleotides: TGCGCCAGCAGCTACCTGCCCAGGGGCACTGAAGCTTTCTTT. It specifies CASSYLPRGTEAFF.

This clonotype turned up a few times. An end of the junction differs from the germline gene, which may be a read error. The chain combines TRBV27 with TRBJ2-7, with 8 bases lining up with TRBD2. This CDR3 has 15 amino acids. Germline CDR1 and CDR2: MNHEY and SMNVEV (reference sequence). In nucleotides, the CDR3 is TGCGCCAGCAGGATGAGCGGGAGAGGGAGCTACGAGCAGTACTTC. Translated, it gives CASRMSGRGSYEQYF.

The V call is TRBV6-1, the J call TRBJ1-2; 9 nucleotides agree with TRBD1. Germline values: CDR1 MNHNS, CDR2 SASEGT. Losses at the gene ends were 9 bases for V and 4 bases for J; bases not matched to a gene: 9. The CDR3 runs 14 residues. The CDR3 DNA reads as TGTGCCAGTGGGGGAGGGGGACAGGGCTATGGCTACACCTTC. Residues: CASGGGGQGYGYTF.

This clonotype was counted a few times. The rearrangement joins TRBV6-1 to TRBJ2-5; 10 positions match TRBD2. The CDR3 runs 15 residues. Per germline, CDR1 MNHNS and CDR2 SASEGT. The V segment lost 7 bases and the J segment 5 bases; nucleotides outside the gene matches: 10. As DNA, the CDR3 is TGTGCCAGCACTAAGCGGGAGGGCCGAGGGGAGACCCAGTACTTC. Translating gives CASTKREGRGETQYF.